This TCR beta chain comes out of a study of blood T cell repertoires in COVID-19. Libraries were prepared by immunoSEQ multiplex PCR; TCRdb keeps only in-frame clonotypes and omits some of them. The data show some 200,000 clones, around four fifths seen once. Trimming removed 4 bases at V and 2 bases at J, with 13 bases between. The CDR3 spans 15 residues. CDR1 is MDHEN, CDR2 SYDVKM, per germline. The chain has TRBV28 and TRBJ2-3; D may be TRBD2 (6 bases). The sequencing input was peripheral blood. The TCR originated in a man aged 55 to 69 with COVID-19, enrolled during active disease. The DNA for the CDR3 is TGTGCCAGCAGTTGGAGCGGGCACCTCACAGATACGCAGTATTTT. This codes for CASSWSGHLTDTQYF.